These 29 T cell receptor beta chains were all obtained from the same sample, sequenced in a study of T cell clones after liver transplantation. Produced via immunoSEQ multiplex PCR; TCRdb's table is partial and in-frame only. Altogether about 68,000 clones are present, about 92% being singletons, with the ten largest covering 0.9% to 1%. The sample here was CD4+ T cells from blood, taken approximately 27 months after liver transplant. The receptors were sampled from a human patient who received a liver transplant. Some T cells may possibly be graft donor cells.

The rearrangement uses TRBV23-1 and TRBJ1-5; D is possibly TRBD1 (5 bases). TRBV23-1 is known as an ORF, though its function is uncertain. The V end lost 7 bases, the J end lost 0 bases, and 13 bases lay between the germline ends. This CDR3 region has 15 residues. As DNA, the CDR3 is TGCGCCAGCATTCACAGGAAGTATAGCAATCAGCCCCAGCATTTT. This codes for CASIHRKYSNQPQHF.

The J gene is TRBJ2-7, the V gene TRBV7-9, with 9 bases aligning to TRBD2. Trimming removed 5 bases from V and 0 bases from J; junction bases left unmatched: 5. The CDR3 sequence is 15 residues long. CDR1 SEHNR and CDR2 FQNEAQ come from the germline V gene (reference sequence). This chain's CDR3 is CASSPLAGSSYEQYF. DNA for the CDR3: TGTGCCAGCAGCCCCCTAGCGGGGAGCTCCTACGAGCAGTACTTC.

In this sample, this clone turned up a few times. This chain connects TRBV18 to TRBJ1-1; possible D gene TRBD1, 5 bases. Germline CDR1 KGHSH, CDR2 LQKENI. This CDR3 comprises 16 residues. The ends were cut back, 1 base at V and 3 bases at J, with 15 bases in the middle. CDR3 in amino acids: CASSPRRGGMDTEAFF. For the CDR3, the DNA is TGTGCCAGCTCACCACGGCGGGGCGGGATGGACACTGAAGCTTTCTTT.

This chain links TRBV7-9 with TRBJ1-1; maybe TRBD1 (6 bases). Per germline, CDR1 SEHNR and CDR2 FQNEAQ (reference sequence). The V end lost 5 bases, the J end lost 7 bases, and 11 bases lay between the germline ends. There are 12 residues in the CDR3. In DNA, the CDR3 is TGTGCCAGCAGCCGAGGACAGTTTGAAGCTTTCTTT. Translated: CASSRGQFEAFF.

The CDR3 loop reads CASSSGQGYTGELFF. The CDR3 bases are TGTGCCAGCAGCTCGGGACAGGGCTACACCGGGGAGCTGTTTTTT. The chain links TRBV7-6 to TRBJ2-2, with 9 bases identical to TRBD1. V was clipped by 4 bases and J by 3 bases; unmatched bases: 3. Germline lookup yields CDR1 SGHVS and CDR2 FNYEAQ. The CDR3 is made up of 15 amino acids.

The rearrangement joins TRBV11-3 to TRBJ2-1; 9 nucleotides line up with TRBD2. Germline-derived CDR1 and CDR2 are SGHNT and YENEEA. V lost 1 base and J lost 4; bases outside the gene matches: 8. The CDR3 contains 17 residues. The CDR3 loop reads CASSLAPTSGLYNEQFF. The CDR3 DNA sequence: TGTGCCAGCAGCTTAGCCCCGACTAGCGGCTTGTACAATGAGCAGTTCTTC. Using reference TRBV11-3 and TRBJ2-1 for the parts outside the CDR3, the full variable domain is EAGVVQSPRYKIIEKKQPVAFWCNPISGHNTLYWYLQNLGQGPELLIRYENEEAVDDSQLPKDRFSAERLKGVDSTLKIQPAELGDSAVYLCASSLAPTSGLYNEQFFGPGTRLTVL.

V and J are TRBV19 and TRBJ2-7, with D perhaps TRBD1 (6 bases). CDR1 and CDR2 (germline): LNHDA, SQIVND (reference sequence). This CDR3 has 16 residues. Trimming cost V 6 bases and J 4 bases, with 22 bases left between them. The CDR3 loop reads CASSSGARTWPYEQYF. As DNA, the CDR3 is TGTGCCAGTAGCTCAGGGGCCCGTACCTGGCCTTACGAGCAGTACTTC.

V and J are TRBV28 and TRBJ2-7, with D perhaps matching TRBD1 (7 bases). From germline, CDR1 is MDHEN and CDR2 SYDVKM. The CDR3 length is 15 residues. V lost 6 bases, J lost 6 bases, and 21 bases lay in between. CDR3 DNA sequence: TGTGCCAGCAGCCGCGGGGACAGTAATCGGGGCGAGCAGTACTTC. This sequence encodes CASSRGDSNRGEQYF. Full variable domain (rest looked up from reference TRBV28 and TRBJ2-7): DVKVTQSSRYLVKRTGEKVFLECVQDMDHENMFWYRQDPGLGLRLIYFSYDVKMKEKGDIPEGYSVSREKKERFSLILESASTNQTSMYLCASSRGDSNRGEQYFGPGTRLTVT.

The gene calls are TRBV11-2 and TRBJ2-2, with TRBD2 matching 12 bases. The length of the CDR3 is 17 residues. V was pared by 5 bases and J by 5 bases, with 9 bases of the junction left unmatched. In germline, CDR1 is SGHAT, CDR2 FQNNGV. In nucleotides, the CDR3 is TGTGCCAGCAGCGACCCACTAGCGGGAGGTGGGACCGGGGAGCTGTTTTTT. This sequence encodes CASSDPLAGGGTGELFF.

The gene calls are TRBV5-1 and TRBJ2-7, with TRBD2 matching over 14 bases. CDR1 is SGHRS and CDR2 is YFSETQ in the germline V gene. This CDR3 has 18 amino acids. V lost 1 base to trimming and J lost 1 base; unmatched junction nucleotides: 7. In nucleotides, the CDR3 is TGCGCCAGCAGCTTGCCCGGGACTAGCGGGAGTGGATCCTACGAGCAGTACTTC. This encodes CASSLPGTSGSGSYEQYF.

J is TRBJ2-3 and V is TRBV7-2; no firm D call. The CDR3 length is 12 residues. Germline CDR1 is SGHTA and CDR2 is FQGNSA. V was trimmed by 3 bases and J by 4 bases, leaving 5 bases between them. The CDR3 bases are TGTGCCAGCAGCTTTAGGGCAGATACGCAGTATTTT. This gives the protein CASSFRADTQYF.

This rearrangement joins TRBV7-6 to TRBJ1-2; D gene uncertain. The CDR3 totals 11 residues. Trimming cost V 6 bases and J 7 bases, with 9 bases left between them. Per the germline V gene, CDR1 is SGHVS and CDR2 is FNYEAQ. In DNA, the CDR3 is TGTGCCAGCAGAGAGAGGTCTGGCTACACCTTC. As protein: CASRERSGYTF.

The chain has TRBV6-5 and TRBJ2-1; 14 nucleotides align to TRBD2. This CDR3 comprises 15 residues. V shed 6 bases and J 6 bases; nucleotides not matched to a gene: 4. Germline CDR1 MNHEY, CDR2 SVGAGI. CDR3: CASSPGTSGSNEQFF. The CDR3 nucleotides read TGTGCCAGCAGCCCCGGGACTAGCGGGAGCAATGAGCAGTTCTTC.

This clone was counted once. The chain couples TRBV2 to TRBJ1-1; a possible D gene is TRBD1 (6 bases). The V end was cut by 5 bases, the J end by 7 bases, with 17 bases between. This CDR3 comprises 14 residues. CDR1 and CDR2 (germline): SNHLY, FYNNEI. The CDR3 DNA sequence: TGTGCCAGCAGTCTAGATAGGGGGAACGATGAAGCTTTCTTT. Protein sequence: CASSLDRGNDEAFF.

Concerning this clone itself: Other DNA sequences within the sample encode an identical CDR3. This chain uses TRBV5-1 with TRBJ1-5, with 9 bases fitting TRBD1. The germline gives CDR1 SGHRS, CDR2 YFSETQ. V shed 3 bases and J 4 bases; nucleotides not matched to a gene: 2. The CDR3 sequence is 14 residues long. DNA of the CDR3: TGCGCCAGCAGCTCGGGACAGGGAAATCAGCCCCAGCATTTT. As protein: CASSSGQGNQPQHF.

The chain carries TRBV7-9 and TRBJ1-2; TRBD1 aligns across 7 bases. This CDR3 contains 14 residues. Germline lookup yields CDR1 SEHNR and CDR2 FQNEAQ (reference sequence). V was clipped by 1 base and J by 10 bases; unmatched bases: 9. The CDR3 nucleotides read TGTGCCAGCAGCTTAGAGGAGTTCGACAGGGCCTACACCTTC. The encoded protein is CASSLEEFDRAYTF.

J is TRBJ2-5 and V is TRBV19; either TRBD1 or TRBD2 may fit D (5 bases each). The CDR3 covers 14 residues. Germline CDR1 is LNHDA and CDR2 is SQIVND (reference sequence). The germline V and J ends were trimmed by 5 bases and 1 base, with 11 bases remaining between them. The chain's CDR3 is CASSDRAVQETQYF. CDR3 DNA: TGTGCCAGTAGTGACAGAGCGGTCCAAGAGACCCAGTACTTC. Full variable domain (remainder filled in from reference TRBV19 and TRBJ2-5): DGGITQSPKYLFRKEGQNVTLSCEQNLNHDAMYWYRQDPGQGLRLIYYSQIVNDFQKGDIAEGYSVSREKKESFPLTVTSAQKNPTAFYLCASSDRAVQETQYFGPGTRLLVL.

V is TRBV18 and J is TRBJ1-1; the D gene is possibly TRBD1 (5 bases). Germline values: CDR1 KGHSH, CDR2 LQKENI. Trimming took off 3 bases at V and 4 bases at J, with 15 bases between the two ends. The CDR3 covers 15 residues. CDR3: CASSPTRGPSTEAFF. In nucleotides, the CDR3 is TGTGCCAGCTCACCCACGAGGGGCCCGAGCACTGAAGCTTTCTTT. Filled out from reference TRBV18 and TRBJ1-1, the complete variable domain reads NAGVMQNPRHLVRRRGQEARLRCSPMKGHSHVYWYRQLPEEGLKFMVYLQKENIIDESGMPKERFSAEFPKEGPSILRIQQVVRGDSAAYFCASSPTRGPSTEAFFGQGTRLTVV.

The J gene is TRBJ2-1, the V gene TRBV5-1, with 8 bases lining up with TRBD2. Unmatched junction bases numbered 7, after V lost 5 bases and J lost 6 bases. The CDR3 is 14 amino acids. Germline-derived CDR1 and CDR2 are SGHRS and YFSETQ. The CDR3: CASSNSGNGNEQFF. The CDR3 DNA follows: TGCGCCAGCAGTAATAGCGGGAACGGCAATGAGCAGTTCTTC. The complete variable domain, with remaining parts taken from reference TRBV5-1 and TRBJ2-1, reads KAGVTQTPRYLIKTRGQQVTLSCSPISGHRSVSWYQQTPGQGLQFLFEYFSETQRNKGNFPGRFSGRQFSNSRSEMNVSTLELGDSALYLCASSNSGNGNEQFFGPGTRLTVL.

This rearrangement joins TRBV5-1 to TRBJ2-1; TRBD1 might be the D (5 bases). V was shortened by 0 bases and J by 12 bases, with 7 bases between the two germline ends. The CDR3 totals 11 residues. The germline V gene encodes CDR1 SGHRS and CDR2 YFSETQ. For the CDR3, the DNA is TGCGCCAGCAGCTTGGCAAGGGGGCAGTTCTTC. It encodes CASSLARGQFF.

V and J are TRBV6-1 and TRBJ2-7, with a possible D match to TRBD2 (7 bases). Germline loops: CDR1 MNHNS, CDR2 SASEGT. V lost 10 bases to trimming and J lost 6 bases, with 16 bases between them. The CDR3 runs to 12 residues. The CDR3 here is CATLGGGREQYF. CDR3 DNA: TGTGCCACCCTGGGGGGGGGCCGCGAGCAGTACTTC.

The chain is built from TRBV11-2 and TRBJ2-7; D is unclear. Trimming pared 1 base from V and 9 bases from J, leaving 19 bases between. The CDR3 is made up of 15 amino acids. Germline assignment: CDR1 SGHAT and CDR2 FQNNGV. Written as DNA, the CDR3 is TGTGCCAGCAGCTTAGCCATAGAGTTTGGTGGTCGGCAGTACTTC. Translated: CASSLAIEFGGRQYF.

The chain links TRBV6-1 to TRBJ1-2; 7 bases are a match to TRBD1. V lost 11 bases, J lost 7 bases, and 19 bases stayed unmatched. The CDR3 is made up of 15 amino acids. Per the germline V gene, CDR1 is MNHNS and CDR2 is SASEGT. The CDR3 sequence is CAESEEAFYRGGYTF. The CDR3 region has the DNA TGTGCCGAAAGTGAAGAGGCATTCTACAGGGGTGGCTACACCTTC.

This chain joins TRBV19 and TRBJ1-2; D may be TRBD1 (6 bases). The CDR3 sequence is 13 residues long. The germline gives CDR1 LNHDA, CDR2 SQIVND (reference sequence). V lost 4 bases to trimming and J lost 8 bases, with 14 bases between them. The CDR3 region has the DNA TGTGCCAGTAGTACACAGGGCTTTACGGGCTACACCTTC. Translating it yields CASSTQGFTGYTF.

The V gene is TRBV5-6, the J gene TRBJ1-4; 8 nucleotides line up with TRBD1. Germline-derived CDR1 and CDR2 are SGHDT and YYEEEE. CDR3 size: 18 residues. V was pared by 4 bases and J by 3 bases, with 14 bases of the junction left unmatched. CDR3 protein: CASSPKLPDREPNEKLFF. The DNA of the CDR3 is TGTGCCAGCAGCCCAAAGCTTCCGGACAGGGAACCTAATGAAAAACTGTTTTTT.

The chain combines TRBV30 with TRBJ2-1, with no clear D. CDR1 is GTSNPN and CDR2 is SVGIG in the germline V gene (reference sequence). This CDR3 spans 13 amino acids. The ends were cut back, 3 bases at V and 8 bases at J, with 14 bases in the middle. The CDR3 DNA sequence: TGTGCCTGGAGGCCCCCCGTTCGCGATGAGCAGTTCTTC. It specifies CAWRPPVRDEQFF. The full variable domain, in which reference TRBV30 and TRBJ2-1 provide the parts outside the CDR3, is SQTIHQWPATLVQPVGSPLSLECTVEGTSNPNLYWYRQAAGRGLQLLFYSVGIGQISSEVPQNLSASRPQDRQFILSSKKLLLSDSGFYLCAWRPPVRDEQFFGPGTRLTVL.

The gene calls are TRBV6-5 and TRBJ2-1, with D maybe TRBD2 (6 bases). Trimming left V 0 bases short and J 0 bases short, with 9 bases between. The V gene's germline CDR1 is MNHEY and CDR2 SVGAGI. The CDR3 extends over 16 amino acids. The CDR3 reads CASSYSMGGSYNEQFF. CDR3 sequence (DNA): TGTGCCAGCAGTTACTCGATGGGGGGCTCCTACAATGAGCAGTTCTTC.

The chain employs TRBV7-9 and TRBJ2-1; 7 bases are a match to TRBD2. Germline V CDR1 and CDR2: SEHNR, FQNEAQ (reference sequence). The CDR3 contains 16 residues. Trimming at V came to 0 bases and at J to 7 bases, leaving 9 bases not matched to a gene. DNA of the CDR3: TGTGCCAGCAGCTTAGCGGGCGGGAGTAGCGGAAATGAGCAGTTCTTC. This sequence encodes CASSLAGGSSGNEQFF.

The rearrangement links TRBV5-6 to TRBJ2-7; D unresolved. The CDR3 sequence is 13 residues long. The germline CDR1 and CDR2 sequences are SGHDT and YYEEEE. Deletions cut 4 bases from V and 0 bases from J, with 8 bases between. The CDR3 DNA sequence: TGTGCCAGCAGCCCCCGCAACTCCTACGAGCAGTACTTC. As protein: CASSPRNSYEQYF.